This TCR beta chain was recorded in a study of blood T cell repertoires in COVID-19. Study context: From T cells, B-cell-depleted T cells, or PBMCs came the material, which was cDNA or gDNA.

Ages ranged from about 18 to 89 years, with residence in about 24 US areas. Cohort allocation depended upon clinical history that participants reported. The CDR3 has 10 residues. Per germline, CDR1 SGDLS and CDR2 YYNGEE. J lost 5 bases, V lost 8 bases, and 1 base had no gene match. The data were produced by immunoSEQ multiplex PCR, yet TCRdb's version contains in-frame clones alone and is incomplete. The sample contains about 180,000 clones, 87% of which appear only once. Specimen: PBMCs or T cells enriched from blood (not recorded which). The genes are TRBV9 and TRBJ2-7; 7 bases map to TRBD2. The source is a woman between 45 and 60 years old who had recovered from COVID-19. In nucleotides, the CDR3 is TGTGCCAGTGGGGGGGACGAGCAGTACTTC. Translation: CASGGDEQYF.